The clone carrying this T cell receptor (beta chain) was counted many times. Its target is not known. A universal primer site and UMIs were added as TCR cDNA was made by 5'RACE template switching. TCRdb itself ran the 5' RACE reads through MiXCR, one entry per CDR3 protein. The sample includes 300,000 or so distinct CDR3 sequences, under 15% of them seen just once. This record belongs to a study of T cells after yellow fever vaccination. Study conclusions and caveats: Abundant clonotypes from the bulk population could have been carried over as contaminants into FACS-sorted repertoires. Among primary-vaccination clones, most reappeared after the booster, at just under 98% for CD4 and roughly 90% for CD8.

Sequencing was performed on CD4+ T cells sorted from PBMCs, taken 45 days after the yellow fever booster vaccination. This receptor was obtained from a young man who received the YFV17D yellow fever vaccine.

CDR3 sequence: CSALPTGTTYEQYF. In nucleotides, the CDR3 is TGCAGTGCTCTTCCTACCGGGACAACCTACGAGCAGTACTTC. This chain joins TRBV20-1 and TRBJ2-7, with D tentatively TRBD1 (6 bases). In germline, CDR1 is DFQATT, CDR2 SNEGSKA (reference sequence). The CDR3 loop spans 14 amino acids. Trimming stripped 5 bases from V and 2 bases from J, with 16 bases between.